These 5 T cell receptor beta chains were sequenced from one sample in a study of cytomegalovirus exposure and HLA in healthy donors. Researchers ran the PCR with 60 Vbeta and 13 Jbeta primers. This table comes from immunoSEQ multiplex PCR, and its TCRdb copy is limited to in-frame clones, with some not included. The sample has some 130,000 clones; more than 75% are singletons. The sequenced material came from PBMCs. The receptors stem from a woman in her 30s in good health and CMV-seronegative.

This clone has just a few counts. This chain uses TRBV9 with TRBJ2-4; TRBD2 is a possible D gene (5 bases). The V gene lost 0 bases and the J gene lost 6 bases, with 13 bases spanning the gap. Germline V gene lookup returns CDR1 SGDLS and CDR2 YYNGEE. The CDR3 runs to 15 residues. CDR3 loop: CASSVGLASGNIQYF. The CDR3, as DNA: TGTGCCAGCAGCGTAGGCCTAGCTTCGGGAAACATTCAGTACTTC.

This clone was seen a single time. V and J are TRBV2 and TRBJ2-1; D call uncertain. V gave up 2 bases and J gave up 12 bases, with 8 bases separating them. Looked up from germline, CDR1 is SNHLY and CDR2 is FYNNEI. The CDR3 covers 11 residues. CDR3 residues: CASSETKRQFF. In DNA, the CDR3 is TGTGCCAGCAGTGAAACTAAACGGCAGTTCTTC.

The V gene is TRBV28, the J gene TRBJ2-5; D ambiguous. V was cut by 6 bases and J by 5 bases, with 7 bases left in between. Germline V lookup: CDR1 MDHEN, CDR2 SYDVKM. The CDR3 is made up of 11 amino acids. The CDR3 here is CASSRFETQYF. The CDR3 DNA is TGTGCCAGCAGCCGGTTTGAGACCCAGTACTTC.

This rearrangement joins TRBV30 to TRBJ2-3; 14 nucleotides agree with TRBD2. The germline V gene encodes CDR1 GTSNPN and CDR2 SVGIG (reference sequence). This CDR3 is 20 amino acids long. V trimming: 3 bases; J trimming: 2 bases; junction bases outside the gene matches: 16. The CDR3 sequence: CAWSPKGEGLAGAFTDTQYF. DNA of the CDR3: TGTGCCTGGAGCCCCAAAGGGGAGGGACTAGCGGGAGCATTCACAGATACGCAGTATTTT.

The chain has TRBV7-9 and TRBJ1-2, with 7 bases lining up with TRBD1. The ends lost 1 base at V and 3 bases at J; junction bases unmatched: 8. Germline V gene lookup returns CDR1 SEHNR and CDR2 FQNEAQ (reference sequence). The CDR3 contains 16 residues. CDR3 DNA: TGTGCCAGCAGCTTAGACACACAGGGGCCCTACTATGGCTACACCTTC. Protein: CASSLDTQGPYYGYTF. Using reference TRBV7-9 and TRBJ1-2 for the parts outside the CDR3, the full variable domain is DTGVSQNPRHKITKRGQNVTFRCDPISEHNRLYWYRQTLGQGPEFLTYFQNEAQLEKSRLLSDRFSAERPKGSFSTLEIQRTEQGDSAMYLCASSLDTQGPYYGYTFGSGTRLTVV.